This T cell receptor (beta chain) was captured in a study of blood T cell repertoires in COVID-19 (dated by TCRdb to about 2020). Notes on the research overall: Samples covering the acute and convalescent phases of COVID-19 were provided by collaborators in the United States, Italy and Spain. The prospective study material was composed of cDNA or gDNA derived from T cells, B-cell-depleted T cells, or PBMCs. The dataset comprised deeply sampled blood TCRbeta repertoires from subjects exposed to, actively infected with, or recovered from COVID-19. The repertoires were released in a freely available public database intended as a resource for research on the immune response to SARS-CoV-2. Samples were obtained from the ongoing ImmuneRACE study (first 160 participants) and from 1,254 subjects provided by 6 global collaborators. A de-identified subject ID, COVID-19 status, age in years and sex were almost always included in the sample metadata. HLA class I and class II types, where available, came from metadata supplied by the sample provider rather than from assay-based typing. The full study reports these points: How much clinical and demographic metadata was included differed by source and by participant, and the metadata was provided uncurated.

TCRbeta CDR3 regions were amplified from genomic DNA using the immunoSEQ Assay, a bias-controlled multiplex PCR. In the original analysis: The number of nucleated cells in each sample was estimated by amplification of reference gene primers within the assay. To quantify the absolute abundance of each unique TCRbeta CDR3 rearrangement, sequence reads were collapsed and filtered. Productive Simpson clonality was computed per sample as the square root of Simpson's diversity index over productive rearrangements. TCRdb holds this immuneACCESS table with in-frame rearrangements only. Some clones are missing; in checked studies, unresolved V genes explain under half, and the rest has no known cause. The DNA gave D and trimming, while V, J and clone size come from that table. For this sample the table gives about 200,000 clones, of which 89% were detected only once. The top ten hold about 5% of the sample.

V loses 5 bases, J loses 0 bases, and the germline ends lie 7 bases apart. The CDR3 holds 13 amino acids from the cysteine to the phenylalanine. The sequence is cut down to CDR3 DNA, 39 bases in frame from base 1. The germline V gene yields SNHLY for CDR1 and FYNNEI for CDR2. Collaborating institutions collected whole blood in K2EDTA tubes following their own protocols. For TCRbeta analysis, collaborators shipped samples as frozen whole blood, isolated PBMCs, or DNA extracted from either of those sample types. The table lists this clone with a count of one. Its antigen is currently not known. Base qualities were left out, and no much larger clone turns up one base away.

The source of this sequence is a woman aged 40 to 50 with acute or convalescent COVID-19. This sequence uses TRBV2 and TRBJ1-1; no confident D gene assignment can be made. Sequences were obtained from peripheral blood. The bases are TGTGCCAGCAGTCCTCACTTGAACACTGAAGCTTTCTTT. Its protein is CASSPHLNTEAFF.